This T cell receptor (beta chain) was identified in a study of shared clonotypes between healthy human individuals. Broader study findings: Tissue TCR repertoires likely differ from these blood-only repertoires.

In regard to this clone: Antigen specificity is unknown. Other nucleotide sequences in the sample specify the same CDR3.

CDR3 size: 12 residues. CDR1 SQVTM and CDR2 ANQGSEA come from the germline V gene. The junction had 3 bases not matched to a gene; V was cut back by 4 bases and J by 5 bases. Deep-level running was used for the assay. Genomic DNA of every subset was divided equally among multiple immunoSEQ plates. Authors' methods: Filtering of immunoSEQ junctional sequences could not match full-length read filtering. The protocol was immunoSEQ multiplex PCR, while the TCRdb copy is restricted to in-frame clones and leaves out a portion. The V and J calls and clone size were taken over from that table, and D and trimming were inferred from the DNA. Altogether around 1.5 million clones are present, roughly 98% being singletons, with the ten largest covering roughly 0.4%.

Sequencing was done on a sample of naive CD4+ T cells sorted from blood. Sample subset: CD45RA+ positively selected. J is TRBJ2-5 and V is TRBV29-1, with 8 bases aligning to TRBD1. The source of this sequence is a man in his thirties or forties in good health. CDR3: CSVAGGEETQYF. CDR3 sequence (DNA): TGCAGCGTTGCAGGGGGCGAGGAGACCCAGTACTTC.